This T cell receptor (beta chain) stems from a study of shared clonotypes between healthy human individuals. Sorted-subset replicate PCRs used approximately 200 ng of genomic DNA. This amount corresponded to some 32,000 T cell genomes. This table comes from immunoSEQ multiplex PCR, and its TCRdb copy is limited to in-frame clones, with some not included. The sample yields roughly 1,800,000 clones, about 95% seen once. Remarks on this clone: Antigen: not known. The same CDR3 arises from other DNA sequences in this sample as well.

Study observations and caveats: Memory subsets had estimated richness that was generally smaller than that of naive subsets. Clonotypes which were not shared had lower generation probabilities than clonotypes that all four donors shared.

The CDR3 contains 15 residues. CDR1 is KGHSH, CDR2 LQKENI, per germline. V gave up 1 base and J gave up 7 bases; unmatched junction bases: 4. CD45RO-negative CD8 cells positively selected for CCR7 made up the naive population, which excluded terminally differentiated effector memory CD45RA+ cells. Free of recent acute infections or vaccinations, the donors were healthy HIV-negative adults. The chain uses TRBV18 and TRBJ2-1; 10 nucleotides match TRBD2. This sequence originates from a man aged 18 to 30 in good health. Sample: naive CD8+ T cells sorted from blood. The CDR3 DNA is TGTGCCAGCTCACCACTAGCGGGGGGACCTAATGAGCAGTTCTTC. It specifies CASSPLAGGPNEQFF.